This T cell receptor (beta chain) derives from a study of blood T cell repertoires in COVID-19. Study-wide background: T cells, B-cell-depleted T cells, or PBMCs supplied cDNA or gDNA.

Enrollment of patients from Seattle took place during active infection, with longitudinal follow-up. CDR1 and CDR2 from the germline V gene are SGHDT and YYEEEE. CDR3 length: 14 residues. V dropped 1 base and J dropped 5; count of bases not matched to a gene: 4. In the original processing: Nucleated cell counts were estimated from reference gene primer amplification. Method: immunoSEQ multiplex PCR; TCRdb's copy keeps in-frame clones and lacks some. V and J calls and clone size come straight from that table; D and trimming were deduced from the DNA. The sample has about 63,000 clones, approximately 75% seen once.

Specimen: peripheral blood. This TCR came from a man in his 60s with COVID-19, enrolled during active disease. The chain has TRBV5-6 and TRBJ2-3; 7 bases align to TRBD2. The CDR3 protein is CASSLNPGGDTQYF. CDR3 DNA: TGTGCCAGCAGCTTGAACCCGGGGGGAGATACGCAGTATTTT. Combining the CDR3 with reference TRBV5-6 and TRBJ2-3 gives the whole variable domain DAGVTQSPTHLIKTRGQQVTLRCSPKSGHDTVSWYQQALGQGPQFIFQYYEEEERQRGNFPDRFSGHQFPNYSSELNVNALLLGDSALYLCASSLNPGGDTQYFGPGTRLTVL.